The following is a T cell receptor beta chain sequence with its context. There are 13 residues in the CDR3. Germline CDR1 and CDR2: SGHDT and YYEEEE. Trimming removed 0 bases from V and 2 bases from J, with 5 bases in between. Produced via immunoSEQ multiplex PCR; TCRdb's table is partial and in-frame only. The table shows about 100,000 clones, with about 90% occurring only once. The sample originates from a study of control samples from healthy donors and cancer patients. Sequenced sample: blood. This sequence joins TRBV5-6 and TRBJ2-5; D remains unclear. This clonotype was obtained from a woman aged 50 to 60 in good health. The CDR3 protein is CASSLDLQETQYF. CDR3 sequence (DNA): TGTGCCAGCAGCTTGGACTTACAAGAGACCCAGTACTTC.